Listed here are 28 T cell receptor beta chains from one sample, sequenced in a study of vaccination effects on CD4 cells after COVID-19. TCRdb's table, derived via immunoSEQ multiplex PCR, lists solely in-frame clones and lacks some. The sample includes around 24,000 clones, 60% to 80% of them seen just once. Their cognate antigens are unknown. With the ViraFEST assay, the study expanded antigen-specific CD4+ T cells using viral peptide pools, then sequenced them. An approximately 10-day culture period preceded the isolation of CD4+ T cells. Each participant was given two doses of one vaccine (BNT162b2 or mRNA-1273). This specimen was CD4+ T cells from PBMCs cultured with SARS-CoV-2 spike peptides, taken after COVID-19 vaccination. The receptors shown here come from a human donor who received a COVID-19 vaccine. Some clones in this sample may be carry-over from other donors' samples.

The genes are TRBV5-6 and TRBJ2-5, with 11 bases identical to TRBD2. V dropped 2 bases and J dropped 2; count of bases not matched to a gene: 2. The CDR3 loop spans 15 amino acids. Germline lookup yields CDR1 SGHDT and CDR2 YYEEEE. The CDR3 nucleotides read TGTGCCAGCAGCTTTACTAGCGGGGGACAAGAGACCCAGTACTTC. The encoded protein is CASSFTSGGQETQYF.

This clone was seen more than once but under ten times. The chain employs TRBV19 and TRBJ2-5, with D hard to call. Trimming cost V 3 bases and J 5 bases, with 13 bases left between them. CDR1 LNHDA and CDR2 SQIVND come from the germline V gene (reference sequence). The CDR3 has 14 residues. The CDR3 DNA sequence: TGTGCCAGTAGTATCGAGCCTCGATGGGAGACCCAGTACTTC. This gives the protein CASSIEPRWETQYF.

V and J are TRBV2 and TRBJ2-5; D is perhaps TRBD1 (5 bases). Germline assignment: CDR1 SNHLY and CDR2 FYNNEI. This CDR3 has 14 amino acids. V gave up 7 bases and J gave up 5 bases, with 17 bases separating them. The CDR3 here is CASKREQAGETQYF. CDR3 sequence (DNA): TGTGCCAGCAAAAGAGAACAGGCCGGGGAGACCCAGTACTTC.

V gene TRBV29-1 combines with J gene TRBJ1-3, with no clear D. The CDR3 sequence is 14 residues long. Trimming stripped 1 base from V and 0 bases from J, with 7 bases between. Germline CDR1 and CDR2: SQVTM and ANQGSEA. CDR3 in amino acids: CSVEASVSGNTIYF. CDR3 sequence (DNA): TGCAGCGTTGAAGCCAGCGTCTCTGGAAACACCATATATTTT.

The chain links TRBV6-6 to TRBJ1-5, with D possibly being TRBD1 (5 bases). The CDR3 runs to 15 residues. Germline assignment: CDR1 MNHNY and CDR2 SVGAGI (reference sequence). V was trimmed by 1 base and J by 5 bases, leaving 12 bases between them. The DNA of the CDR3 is TGTGCCAGCAGTTACTTGGACAACACTTATCAGCCCCAGCATTTT. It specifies CASSYLDNTYQPQHF.

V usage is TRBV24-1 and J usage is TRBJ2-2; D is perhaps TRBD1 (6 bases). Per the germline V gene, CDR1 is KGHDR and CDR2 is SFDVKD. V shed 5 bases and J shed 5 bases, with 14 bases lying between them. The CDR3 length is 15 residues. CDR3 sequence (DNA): TGTGCCACCAGTGGATACAGGGAACCTACCGGGGAGCTGTTTTTT. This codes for CATSGYREPTGELFF.

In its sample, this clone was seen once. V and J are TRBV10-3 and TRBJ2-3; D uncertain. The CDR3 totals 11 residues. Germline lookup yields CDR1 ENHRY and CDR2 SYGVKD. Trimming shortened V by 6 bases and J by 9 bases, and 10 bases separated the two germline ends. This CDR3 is CAISDLKTQYF. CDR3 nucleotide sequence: TGTGCCATCAGCGACTTAAAAACGCAGTATTTT.

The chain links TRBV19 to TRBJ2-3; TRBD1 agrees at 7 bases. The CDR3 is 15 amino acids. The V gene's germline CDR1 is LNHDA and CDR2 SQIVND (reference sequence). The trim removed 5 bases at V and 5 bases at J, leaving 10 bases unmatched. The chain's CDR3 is CASSENRQGKDTQYF. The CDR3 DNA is TGTGCCAGTAGTGAAAACCGACAGGGTAAAGATACGCAGTATTTT.

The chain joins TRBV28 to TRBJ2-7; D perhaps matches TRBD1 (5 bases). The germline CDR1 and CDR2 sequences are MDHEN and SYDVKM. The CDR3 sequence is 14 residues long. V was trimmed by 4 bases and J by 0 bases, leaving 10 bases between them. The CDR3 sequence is CASSSLTASYEQYV. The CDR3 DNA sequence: TGTGCCAGCAGTTCTTTGACAGCCTCCTACGAGCAGTACGTC.

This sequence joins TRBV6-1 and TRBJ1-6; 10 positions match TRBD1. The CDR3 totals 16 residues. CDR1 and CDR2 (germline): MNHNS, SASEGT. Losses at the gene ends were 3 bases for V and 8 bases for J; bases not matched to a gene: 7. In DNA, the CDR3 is TGTGCCAGCAGTGATGGGGGACAGGGGTTTTATTCACCCCTCCACTTT. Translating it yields CASSDGGQGFYSPLHF.

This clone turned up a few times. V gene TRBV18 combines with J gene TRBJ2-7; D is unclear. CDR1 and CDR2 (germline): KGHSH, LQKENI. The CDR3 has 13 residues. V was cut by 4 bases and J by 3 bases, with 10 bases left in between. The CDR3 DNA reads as TGTGCCAGCTCACAGGGTCCCAACTACGAGCAGTACGTC. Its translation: CASSQGPNYEQYV.

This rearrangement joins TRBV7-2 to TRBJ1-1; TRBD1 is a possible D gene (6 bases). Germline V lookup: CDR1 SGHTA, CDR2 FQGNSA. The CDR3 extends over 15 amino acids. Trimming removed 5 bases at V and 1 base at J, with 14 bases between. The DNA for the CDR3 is TGTGCCAGCAGCACATCAGGGGCTGGGAACACTGAAGCTTTCTTT. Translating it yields CASSTSGAGNTEAFF.

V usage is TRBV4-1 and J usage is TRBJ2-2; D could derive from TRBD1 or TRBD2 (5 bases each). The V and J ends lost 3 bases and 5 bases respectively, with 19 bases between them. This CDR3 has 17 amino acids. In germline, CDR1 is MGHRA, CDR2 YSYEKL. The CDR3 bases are TGCGCCAGCAGCCAGCAGGGTGGGGGACGGGGAACCGGGGAGCTGTTTTTT. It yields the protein CASSQQGGGRGTGELFF.

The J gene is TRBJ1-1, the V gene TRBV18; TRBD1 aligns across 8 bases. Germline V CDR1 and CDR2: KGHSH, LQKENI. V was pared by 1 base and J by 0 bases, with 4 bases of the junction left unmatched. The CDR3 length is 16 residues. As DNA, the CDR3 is TGTGCCAGCTCACCACTAGGACAGGGAATGAACACTGAAGCTTTCTTT. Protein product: CASSPLGQGMNTEAFF.

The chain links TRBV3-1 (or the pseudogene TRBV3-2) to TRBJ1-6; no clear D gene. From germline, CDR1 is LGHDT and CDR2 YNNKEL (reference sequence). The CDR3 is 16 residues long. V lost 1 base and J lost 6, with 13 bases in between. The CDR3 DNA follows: TGTGCCAGCAGCCAAGGGAGGGATTCCCCTAATTCACCCCTCCACTTT. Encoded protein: CASSQGRDSPNSPLHF.

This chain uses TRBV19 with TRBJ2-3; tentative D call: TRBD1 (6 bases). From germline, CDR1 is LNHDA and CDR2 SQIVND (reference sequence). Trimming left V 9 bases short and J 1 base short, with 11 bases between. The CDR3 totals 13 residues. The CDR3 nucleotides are TGTGCCAGCGCCAGGACAGGCACAGATACGCAGTATTTT. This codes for CASARTGTDTQYF.

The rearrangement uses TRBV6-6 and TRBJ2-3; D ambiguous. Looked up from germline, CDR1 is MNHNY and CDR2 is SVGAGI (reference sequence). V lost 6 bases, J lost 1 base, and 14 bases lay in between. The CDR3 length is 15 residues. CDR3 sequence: CASSPGRQGTDTQYF. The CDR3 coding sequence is TGTGCCAGCAGCCCTGGGCGCCAGGGCACAGATACGCAGTATTTT.

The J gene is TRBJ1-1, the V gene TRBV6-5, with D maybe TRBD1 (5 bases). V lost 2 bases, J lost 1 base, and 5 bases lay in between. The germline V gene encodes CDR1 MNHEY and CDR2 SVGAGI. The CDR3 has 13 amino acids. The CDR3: CASSYQGNTEAFF. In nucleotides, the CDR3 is TGTGCCAGCAGTTACCAGGGGAACACTGAAGCTTTCTTT.

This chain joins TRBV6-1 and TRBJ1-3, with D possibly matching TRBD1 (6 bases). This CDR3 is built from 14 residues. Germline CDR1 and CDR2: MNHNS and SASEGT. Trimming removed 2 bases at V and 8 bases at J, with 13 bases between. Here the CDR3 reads CASSERSGGDTIYF. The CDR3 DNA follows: TGTGCCAGCAGTGAACGAAGTGGGGGCGACACCATATATTTT.

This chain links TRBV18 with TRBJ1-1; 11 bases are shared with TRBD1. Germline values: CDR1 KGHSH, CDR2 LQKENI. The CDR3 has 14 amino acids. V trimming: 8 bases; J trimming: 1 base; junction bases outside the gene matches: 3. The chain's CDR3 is CASAGQGANTEAFF. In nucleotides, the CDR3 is TGTGCCAGCGCAGGACAGGGGGCGAACACTGAAGCTTTCTTT.

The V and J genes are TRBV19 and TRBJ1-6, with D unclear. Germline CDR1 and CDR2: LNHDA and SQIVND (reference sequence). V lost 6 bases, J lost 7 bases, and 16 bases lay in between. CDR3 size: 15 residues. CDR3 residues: CASSYSGEGNSPLHF. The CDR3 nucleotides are TGTGCCAGTAGCTACAGTGGCGAGGGAAATTCACCCCTCCACTTT.

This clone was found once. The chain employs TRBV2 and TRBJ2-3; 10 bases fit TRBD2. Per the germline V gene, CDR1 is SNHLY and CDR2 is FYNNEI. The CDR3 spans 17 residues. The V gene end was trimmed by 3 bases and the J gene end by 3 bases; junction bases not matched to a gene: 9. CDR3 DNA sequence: TGTGCCAGCAGTGACTTGGTAGCGGGGGGTGTTACAGATACGCAGTATTTT. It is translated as CASSDLVAGGVTDTQYF.

Here the CDR3 DNA reads TGTGCCAGCAGCCCGGGACAGGGGGCGAACACCGGGGAGCTGTTTTTT. Its protein is CASSPGQGANTGELFF. The V and J genes are TRBV3-1 (or the pseudogene TRBV3-2) and TRBJ2-2; 11 positions agree with TRBD1. Looked up from germline, CDR1 is LGHDT and CDR2 is YNNKEL (reference sequence). J was trimmed by 0 bases and V by 4 bases; bases with no gene match: 1. The CDR3 totals 16 residues.

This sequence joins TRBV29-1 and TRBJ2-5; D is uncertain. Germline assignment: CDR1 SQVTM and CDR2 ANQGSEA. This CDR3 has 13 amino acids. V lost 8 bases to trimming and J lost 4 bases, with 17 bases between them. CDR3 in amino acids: CSSSVTSLETQYF. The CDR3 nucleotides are TGCAGCTCCTCGGTGACATCTCTAGAGACCCAGTACTTC.

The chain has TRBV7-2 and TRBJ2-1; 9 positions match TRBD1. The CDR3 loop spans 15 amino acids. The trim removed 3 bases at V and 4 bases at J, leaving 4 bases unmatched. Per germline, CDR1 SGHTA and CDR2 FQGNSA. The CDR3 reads CASSFRDRVYNEQFF. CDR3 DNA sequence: TGTGCCAGCAGCTTCCGGGACAGGGTGTACAATGAGCAGTTCTTC.

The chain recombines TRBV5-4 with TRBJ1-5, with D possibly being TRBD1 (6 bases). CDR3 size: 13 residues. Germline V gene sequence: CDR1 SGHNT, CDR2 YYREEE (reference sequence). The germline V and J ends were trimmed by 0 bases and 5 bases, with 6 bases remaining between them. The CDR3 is CASSLAGDQPQHF. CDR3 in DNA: TGTGCCAGCAGCTTGGCAGGGGATCAGCCCCAGCATTTT.

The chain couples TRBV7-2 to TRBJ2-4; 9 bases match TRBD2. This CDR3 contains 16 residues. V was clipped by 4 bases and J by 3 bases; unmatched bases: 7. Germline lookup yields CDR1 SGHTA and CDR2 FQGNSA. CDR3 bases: TGTGCCAGCAGCTCCAGTGCTAGCGGGATCAAAAACATTCAGTACTTC. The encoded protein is CASSSSASGIKNIQYF.

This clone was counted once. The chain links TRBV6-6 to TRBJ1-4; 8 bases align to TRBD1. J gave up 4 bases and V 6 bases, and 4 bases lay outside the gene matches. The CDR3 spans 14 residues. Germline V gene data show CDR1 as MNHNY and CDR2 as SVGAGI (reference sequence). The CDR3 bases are TGTGCCAGCAGGCGAACAGGGGGTAATGAAAAACTGTTTTTT. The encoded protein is CASRRTGGNEKLFF.